This T cell receptor (beta chain) appears in the sequencing data of a study of control samples from healthy donors and cancer patients. The table came from immunoSEQ multiplex PCR; TCRdb's copy has only in-frame clones and leaves some out. Among 98,000 or so clones listed, 88% were seen once. This CDR3 is 13 amino acids long. From germline, CDR1 is SGHRS and CDR2 YFSETQ. V dropped 3 bases and J dropped 8 bases, with 14 bases sitting between them. In its sample, this clone was seen once. The chain has TRBV5-1 and TRBJ1-2; D unresolved. The receptor comes from a woman aged 70-85 years in good health. Material for sequencing was blood. The CDR3 is CASSSKGREGYTF. In nucleotides, the CDR3 is TGCGCCAGCAGCTCCAAGGGTAGAGAAGGCTACACCTTC.